This T cell receptor beta chain was recorded in a study of blood T cells in healthy people across ages. Study findings and constraints: Comparison with aged donors showed that long-lived donors had more naive CD4+ cells and higher diversity. Across the age range, TCR beta diversity per million T cells fell in a roughly linear way.

V was pared by 3 bases and J by 13 bases, with 19 bases between. This CDR3 is 13 amino acids long. In germline, CDR1 is DFQATT, CDR2 SNEGSKA (reference sequence). Notes on this clonotype: The antigen is unknown.

The use of a sample-barcoded 5' primer and a J-beta primer mix characterized a second PCR of about 6 to 11 cycles. Every cDNA molecule bore a tag from a template-switch adaptor containing 12 random nucleotides. MiXCR was run by TCRdb on the 5' RACE reads, yielding one entry per CDR3 protein. In the table there are about 970,000 distinct CDR3 sequences, around 54% of which are singletons. Sequenced input: blood. This receptor was obtained from a woman aged 60 to 75 in good health. This chain uses TRBV20-1 with TRBJ2-4; a weak D match, TRBD2 (6 bases). The DNA of the CDR3 is TGCAGTGCTAGCGGGAGCGCTTGGGGCGGGCAGTACTTC. Protein: CSASGSAWGGQYF.